Below, 8 T cell receptor beta chains from the same sample are listed, as sequenced in a study of vaccination effects on CD4 cells after COVID-19. This table comes from immunoSEQ multiplex PCR, and its TCRdb copy is limited to in-frame clones, with some not included. This table has around 49,000 clones, more than 60% appearing once. Using viral peptide pools, the ViraFEST assay grew out antigen-specific CD4+ T cells prior to sequencing. Subsequent to a culture period of about ten days, CD4+ T cells were isolated. The person had PCR-confirmed SARS-CoV-2 infection between March and December 2020. These TCRs are of unknown antigen specificity. Sequencing was performed on CD4+ T cells from PBMCs cultured with a peptide pool, taken before COVID-19 vaccination. These receptors all come from a human donor who had a prior SARS-CoV-2 infection.

This clone appeared a few times. The chain uses TRBV21-1 and TRBJ1-5; the D call of TRBD1 is as the table states it, not checked on the DNA. TRBV21-1 constitutes a pseudogene. The CDR3 runs to 16 residues. CDR3 nucleotides: TGTGCCAGCGCCAATACTCAGGGGGGATGCAATCAGCCCCAGCATTTT. It translates to CASANTQGGCNQPQHF.

The chain combines TRBV6-6 with TRBJ1-2, with D hard to call. The length of the CDR3 is 13 residues. Germline V gene sequence: CDR1 MNHNY, CDR2 SVGAGI (reference sequence). In DNA form, the CDR3 reads TGTGCAGGACGGCGAGAAGCTAACTATGGCTACACCTTC. It codes for CAGRREANYGYTF.

The V call is TRBV7-9, the J call TRBJ2-1; D gene unclear. The CDR3 is 14 residues long. Trimming stripped 4 bases from V and 3 bases from J, with 10 bases between. In germline, CDR1 is SEHNR, CDR2 FQNEAQ (reference sequence). Here the CDR3 reads CASSSSWGYNEQFF. The CDR3 coding sequence is TGTGCCAGCAGCTCCTCCTGGGGCTACAATGAGCAGTTCTTC.

This clone was observed a single time. This chain links TRBV7-2 with TRBJ2-3, with D tentatively TRBD1 (5 bases). This CDR3 is built from 15 residues. Trimming cost V 0 bases and J 4 bases, with 11 bases left between them. Per germline, CDR1 SGHTA and CDR2 FQGNSA. CDR3 DNA sequence: TGTGCCAGCAGCTTAGCAGGGGCGATGCCAGATACGCAGTATTTT. This gives the protein CASSLAGAMPDTQYF. The whole variable domain, remainder taken from reference TRBV7-2 and TRBJ2-3, is GAGVSQSPSNKVTEKGKDVELRCDPISGHTALYWYRQSLGQGLEFLIYFQGNSAPDKSGLPSDRFSAERTGGSVSTLTIQRTQQEDSAVYLCASSLAGAMPDTQYFGPGTRLTVL.

This clone was detected a few times. The rearrangement uses TRBV2 and TRBJ1-2; D perhaps matches TRBD1 (5 bases). Germline values: CDR1 SNHLY, CDR2 FYNNEI. The CDR3 loop spans 12 amino acids. V lost 6 bases, J lost 8 bases, and 13 bases lay in between. CDR3 sequence reads: CASRDDTGGYTF. The CDR3 DNA is TGTGCCAGCAGGGACGATACAGGCGGCTACACCTTC.

This clone was seen once. In DNA, the CDR3 is TGCGCCAGCAGCTTGGGTATTGCGGGGGACCACACAGATACGCAGTATTTT. This translates into CASSLGIAGDHTDTQYF. The V call is TRBV5-1, the J call TRBJ2-3, with 7 bases identical to TRBD2. Germline assignment: CDR1 SGHRS and CDR2 YFSETQ. The CDR3 has 17 residues. J gave up 2 bases and V 0 bases, and 9 bases lay outside the gene matches.

V usage is TRBV11-3 and J usage is TRBJ2-1; possibly TRBD1 for D (6 bases). CDR1 is SGHNT, CDR2 YENEEA, per germline. Trimming cost V 1 base and J 9 bases, with 13 bases left between them. The CDR3 has 14 residues. The CDR3 protein is CASSLATRGGEQFF. For the CDR3, the DNA is TGTGCCAGCAGCTTAGCCACCCGAGGGGGTGAGCAGTTCTTC.

The chain combines TRBV19 with TRBJ2-2, with 8 bases lining up with TRBD2. V lost 5 bases and J lost 3; bases outside the gene matches: 11. Germline CDR1 reads LNHDA; CDR2 reads SQIVND (reference sequence). The CDR3 runs 17 residues. Here the CDR3 reads CASSVRGEVWDTGELFF. The CDR3 DNA reads as TGTGCCAGTAGTGTGCGGGGGGAGGTATGGGACACCGGGGAGCTGTTTTTT.